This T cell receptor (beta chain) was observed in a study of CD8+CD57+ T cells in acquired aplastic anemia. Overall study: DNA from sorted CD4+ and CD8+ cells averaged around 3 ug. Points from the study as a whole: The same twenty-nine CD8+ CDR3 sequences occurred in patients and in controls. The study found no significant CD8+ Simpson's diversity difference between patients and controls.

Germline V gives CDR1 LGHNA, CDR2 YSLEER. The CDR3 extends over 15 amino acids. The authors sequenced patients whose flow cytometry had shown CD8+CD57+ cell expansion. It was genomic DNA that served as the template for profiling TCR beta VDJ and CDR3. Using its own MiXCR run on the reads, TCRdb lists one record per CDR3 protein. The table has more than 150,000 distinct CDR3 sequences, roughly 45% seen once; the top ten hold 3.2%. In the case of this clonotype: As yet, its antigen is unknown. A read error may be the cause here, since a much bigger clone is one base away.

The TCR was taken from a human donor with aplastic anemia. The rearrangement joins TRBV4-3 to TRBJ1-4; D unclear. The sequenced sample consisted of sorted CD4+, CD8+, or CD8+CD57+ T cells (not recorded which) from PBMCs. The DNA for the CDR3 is TGCGCCAGCAGCCAAGATTGGGTGAATAATGGAAAACTGTTTTTT. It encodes CASSQDWVNNGKLFF.